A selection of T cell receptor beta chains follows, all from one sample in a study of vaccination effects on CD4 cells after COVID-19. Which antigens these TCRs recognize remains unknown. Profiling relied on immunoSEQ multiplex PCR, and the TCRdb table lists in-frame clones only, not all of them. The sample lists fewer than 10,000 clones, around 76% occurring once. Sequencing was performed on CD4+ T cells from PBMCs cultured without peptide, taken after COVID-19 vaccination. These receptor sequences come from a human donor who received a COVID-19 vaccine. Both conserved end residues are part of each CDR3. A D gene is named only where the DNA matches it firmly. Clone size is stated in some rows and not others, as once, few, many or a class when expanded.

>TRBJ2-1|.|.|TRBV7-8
TGTGCCAGCAGCTTCCTATTAGCGGAAAGCTCCTACAATGAGCAGTTCTTC
CASSFLLAESSYNEQFF
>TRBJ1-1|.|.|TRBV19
TGTGCCAGTAGTATCAGGGTGGTGGGGACTGAAGCTTTCTTT
CASSIRVVGTEAFF
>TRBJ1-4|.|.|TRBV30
TGTGCCTGGAGCACAGGAAAAAATGAAAAACTGTTTTTT
CAWSTGKNEKLFF
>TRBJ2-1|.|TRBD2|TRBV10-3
TGTGCCATCAGAGCGGCTAGCGGGAGTCACGGGGATGAGCAGTTCTTC
CAIRAASGSHGDEQFF
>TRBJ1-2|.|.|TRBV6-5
TGTGCCAGCAGTTACGAGGCAGTAGCTTATGGCTACACCTTC
CASSYEAVAYGYTF
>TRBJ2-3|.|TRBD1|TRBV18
TGTGCCAGCTCAGCCGCCGGGACAGGGGGAACAGATACGCAGTATTTT
CASSAAGTGGTDTQYF
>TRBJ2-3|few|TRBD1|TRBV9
TGTGCCAGCAGCGTAAAGGGGGCTCTTGGCACAGATACGCAGTATTTT
CASSVKGALGTDTQYF
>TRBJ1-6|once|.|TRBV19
TGTGCCACTGGGGACAAAGGACATAATTCACCCCTCCACTTT
CATGDKGHNSPLHF
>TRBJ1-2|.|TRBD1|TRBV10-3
TGTGCCATCAGTGAGTGGGGGACAGGGGATGGCTACACCTTC
CAISEWGTGDGYTF
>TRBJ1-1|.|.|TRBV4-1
TGCGCCAGCAAGAAGACGGCAGCCTTTAACACTGAAGCTTTCTTT
CASKKTAAFNTEAFF